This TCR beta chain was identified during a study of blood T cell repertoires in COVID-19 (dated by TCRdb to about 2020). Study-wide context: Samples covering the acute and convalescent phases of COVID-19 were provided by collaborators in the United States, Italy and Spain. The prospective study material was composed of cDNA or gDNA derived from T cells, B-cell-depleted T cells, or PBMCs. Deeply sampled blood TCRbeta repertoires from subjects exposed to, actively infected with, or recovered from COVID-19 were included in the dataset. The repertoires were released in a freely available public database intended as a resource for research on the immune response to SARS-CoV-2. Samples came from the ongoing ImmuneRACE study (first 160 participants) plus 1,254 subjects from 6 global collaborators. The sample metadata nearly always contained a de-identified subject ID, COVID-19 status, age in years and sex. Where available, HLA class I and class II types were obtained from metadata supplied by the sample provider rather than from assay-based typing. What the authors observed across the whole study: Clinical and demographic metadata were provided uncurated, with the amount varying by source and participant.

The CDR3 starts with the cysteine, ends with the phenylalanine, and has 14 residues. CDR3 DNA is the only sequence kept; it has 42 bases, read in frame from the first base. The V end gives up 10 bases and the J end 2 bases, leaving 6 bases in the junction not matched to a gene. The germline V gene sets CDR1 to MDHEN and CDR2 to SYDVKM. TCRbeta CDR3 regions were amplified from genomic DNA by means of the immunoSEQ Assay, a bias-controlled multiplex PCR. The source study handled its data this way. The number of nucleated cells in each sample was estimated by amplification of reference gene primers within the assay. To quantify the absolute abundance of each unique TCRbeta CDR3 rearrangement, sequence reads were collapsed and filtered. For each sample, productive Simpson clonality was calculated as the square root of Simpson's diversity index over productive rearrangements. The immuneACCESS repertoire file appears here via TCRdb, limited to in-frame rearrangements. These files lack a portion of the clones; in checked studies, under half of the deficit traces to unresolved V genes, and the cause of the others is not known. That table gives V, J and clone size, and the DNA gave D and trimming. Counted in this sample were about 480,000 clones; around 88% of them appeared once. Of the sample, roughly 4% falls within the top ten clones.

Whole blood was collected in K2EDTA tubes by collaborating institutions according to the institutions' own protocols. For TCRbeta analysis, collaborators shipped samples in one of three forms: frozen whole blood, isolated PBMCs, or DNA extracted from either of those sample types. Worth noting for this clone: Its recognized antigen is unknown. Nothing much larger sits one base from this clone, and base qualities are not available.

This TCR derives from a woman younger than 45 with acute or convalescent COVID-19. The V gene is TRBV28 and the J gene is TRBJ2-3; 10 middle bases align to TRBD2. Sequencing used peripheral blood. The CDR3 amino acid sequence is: CAIASGGITDTQYF. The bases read TGTGCCATCGCTAGCGGGGGTATCACAGATACGCAGTATTTT.